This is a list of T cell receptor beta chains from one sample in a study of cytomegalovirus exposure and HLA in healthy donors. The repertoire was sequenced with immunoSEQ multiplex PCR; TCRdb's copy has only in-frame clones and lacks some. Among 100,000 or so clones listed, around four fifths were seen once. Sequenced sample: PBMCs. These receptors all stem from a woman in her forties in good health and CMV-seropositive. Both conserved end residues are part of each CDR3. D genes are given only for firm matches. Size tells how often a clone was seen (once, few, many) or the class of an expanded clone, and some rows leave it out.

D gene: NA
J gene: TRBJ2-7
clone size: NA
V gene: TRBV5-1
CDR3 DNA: TGCGCCAGCAGCTTCGGGGGAAACTACGAGCAGTACTTC
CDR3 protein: CASSFGGNYEQYF

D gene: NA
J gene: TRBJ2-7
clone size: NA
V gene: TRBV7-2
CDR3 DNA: TGTGCCAGCAGCCATAAAGTTCACAGGGTCCGAACATACGAGCAGTACTTC
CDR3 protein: CASSHKVHRVRTYEQYF

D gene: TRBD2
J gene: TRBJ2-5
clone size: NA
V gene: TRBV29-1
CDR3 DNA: TGCAGCGTTATAGCGGGAGGGAGGGGAGAGACCCAGTACTTC
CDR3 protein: CSVIAGGRGETQYF

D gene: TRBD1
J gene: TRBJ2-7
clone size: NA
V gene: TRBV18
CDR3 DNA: TGTGCCAGCTTCCCGGGACAGGGGTACGAGCAGTACTTC
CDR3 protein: CASFPGQGYEQYF

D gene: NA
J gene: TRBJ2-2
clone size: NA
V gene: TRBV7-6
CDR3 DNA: TGTGCCAGCAGCTTAGAGTCCACAGGGATGAACACCGGGGAGCTGTTTTTT
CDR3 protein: CASSLESTGMNTGELFF

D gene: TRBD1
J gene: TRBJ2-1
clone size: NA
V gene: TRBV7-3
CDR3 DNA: TGTGCCAGCAGCTCGGGGACAGTTACCTACAATGAGCAGTTCTTC
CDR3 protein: CASSSGTVTYNEQFF

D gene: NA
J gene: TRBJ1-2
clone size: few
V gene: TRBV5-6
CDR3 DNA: TGTGCCAGCAGCTACCGTCTGGGGGGTGGCTACACCTTC
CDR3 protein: CASSYRLGGGYTF

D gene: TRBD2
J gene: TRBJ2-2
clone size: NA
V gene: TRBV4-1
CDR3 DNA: TGCGCCAGCAGCCAAGGCAGCCGGGGGGACACCGGGGAGCTGTTTTTT
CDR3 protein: CASSQGSRGDTGELFF

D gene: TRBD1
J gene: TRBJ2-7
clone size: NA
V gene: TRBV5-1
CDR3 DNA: TGCGCCAGCAGCTCAGGACAGGGCGCAAGCTCCTACGAGCAGTACTTC
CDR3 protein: CASSSGQGASSYEQYF

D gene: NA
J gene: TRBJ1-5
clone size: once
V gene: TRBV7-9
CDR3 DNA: TGTGCCAGCAGCGCTTTCGGTCAGCCCCAGCATTTT
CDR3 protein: CASSAFGQPQHF

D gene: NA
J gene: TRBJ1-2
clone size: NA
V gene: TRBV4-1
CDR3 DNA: TGCGCCAGCAGCCAAGATGGAGGACCAAGAAGCTATGGCTACACCTTC
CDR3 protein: CASSQDGGPRSYGYTF